The entry that follows covers one TCR beta chain sequence. Germline V gives CDR1 GTSNPN, CDR2 SVGIG (reference sequence). V lost 2 bases and J lost 4, with 18 bases in between. The CDR3 is 15 amino acids. The entry originates in a study of radiotherapy plus CTLA-4 blockade in lung cancer. Clones were read by immunoSEQ multiplex PCR, and TCRdb kept only the in-frame ones, dropping some. The table lists roughly 100,000 clones, roughly 84% of them singletons, with over 2% in the top ten. The sequence was obtained from a human donor with non-small cell lung cancer that progressed on radiotherapy plus ipilimumab. Some clones in this sample may be carry-over from other donors' samples. The sequences come from peripheral blood, collected from a patient treated with radiotherapy plus ipilimumab. The rearrangement joins TRBV30 to TRBJ2-7; either TRBD1 or TRBD2 may supply D (6 bases each). DNA for the CDR3: TGTGCCTGGAGTCACCCCAGGCAGGGGAGGTACGAGCAGTACTTC. Translating gives CAWSHPRQGRYEQYF.